Each of the 24 T cell receptor beta chains below was sequenced from the same sample in a study of radiation and T cells in renal cell carcinoma. TCRdb keeps only in-frame clones here, not all; method: immunoSEQ multiplex PCR. The data contain some 100,000 clones, 82% of them singletons. Documented time point: baseline pretreatment blood. Treatment: 15 Gy SBRT to primary tumor, nephrectomy 4 weeks later. The sample was blood, taken from a patient whose treatment included radiotherapy and nephrectomy. The receptors shown here come from a man in his 60s with renal cell carcinoma.

The chain couples TRBV21-1 to TRBJ1-4; the listed D gene, TRBD1, was not tested against the DNA. TRBV21-1 is noted as a pseudogene. The CDR3 has 18 residues. For the CDR3, the DNA is TGTGCCATCCGCGGGGAGTGTCGCAGGGGGCGCCGGGATGAAAAACTGTTTTTT. Translation: CAIRGECRRGRRDEKLFF.

The chain couples TRBV5-4 to TRBJ2-5; D tentatively fits TRBD1 or TRBD2 (5 bases each). The CDR3 loop spans 13 amino acids. Per germline, CDR1 SGHNT and CDR2 YYREEE (reference sequence). Trimming removed 5 bases from V and 5 bases from J, with 13 bases in between. CDR3: CASRLGREETQYF. Here the CDR3 DNA reads TGTGCCAGCAGGTTAGGCAGGGAGGAGACCCAGTACTTC. The full variable domain, with the rest looked up from reference TRBV5-4 and TRBJ2-5, is ETGVTQSPTHLIKTRGQQVTLRCSSQSGHNTVSWYQQALGQGPQFIFQYYREEENGRGNFPPRFSGLQFPNYSSELNVNALELDDSALYLCASRLGREETQYFGPGTRLLVL.

The chain combines TRBV25-1 with TRBJ2-5, with D perhaps matching TRBD1 (5 bases). Germline CDR1 is MGHDK and CDR2 is SYGVNS. Trimming stripped 0 bases from V and 5 bases from J, with 7 bases between. This CDR3 is 13 amino acids long. The CDR3 sequence is CASSEYQGETQYF. For the CDR3, the DNA is TGTGCCAGCAGTGAATATCAGGGCGAGACCCAGTACTTC. Filled out from reference TRBV25-1 and TRBJ2-5, the complete variable domain reads EADIYQTPRYLVIGTGKKITLECSQTMGHDKMYWYQQDPGMELHLIHYSYGVNSTEKGDLSSESTVSRIRTEHFPLTLESARPSHTSQYLCASSEYQGETQYFGPGTRLLVL.

The rearrangement joins TRBV15 to TRBJ2-3, with D perhaps given as TRBD1 or TRBD2 (5 bases each). Looked up from germline, CDR1 is LNHNV and CDR2 is YYDKDF (reference sequence). The CDR3 spans 15 residues. Trimming pared 0 bases from V and 4 bases from J, leaving 11 bases between. The CDR3 region has the DNA TGTGCCACCAGCAGAGATCCAGGGAGCGCAGATACGCAGTATTTT. The encoded protein is CATSRDPGSADTQYF.

This clone was seen only once. V usage is TRBV4-3 and J usage is TRBJ2-3; no clear D gene. The CDR3 is 14 amino acids. Trimming removed 1 base from V and 3 bases from J, with 8 bases in between. Germline V CDR1 and CDR2: LGHNA, YSLEER. The CDR3 here is CASSQGLGTDTQYF. The CDR3 DNA follows: TGCGCCAGCAGCCAAGGACTCGGAACAGATACGCAGTATTTT.

V and J are TRBV19 and TRBJ2-1; 10 nucleotides agree with TRBD2. Germline V gene lookup returns CDR1 LNHDA and CDR2 SQIVND (reference sequence). Trimming removed 6 bases from V and 5 bases from J; junction bases left unmatched: 7. The CDR3 is made up of 15 amino acids. CDR3 sequence (DNA): TGTGCCAGTAGCGCTCCCGGGACTAGCGACAATGAGCAGTTCTTC. It yields the protein CASSAPGTSDNEQFF. The variable domain in full, completed from reference TRBV19 and TRBJ2-1, reads DGGITQSPKYLFRKEGQNVTLSCEQNLNHDAMYWYRQDPGQGLRLIYYSQIVNDFQKGDIAEGYSVSREKKESFPLTVTSAQKNPTAFYLCASSAPGTSDNEQFFGPGTRLTVL.

This clone was seen a few times. This chain links TRBV9 with TRBJ2-5; D not certain. CDR1 is SGDLS and CDR2 is YYNGEE in the germline V gene. This CDR3 spans 15 amino acids. V shed 0 bases and J shed 0 bases, with 9 bases lying between them. CDR3 sequence (DNA): TGTGCCAGCAGCGTAGAAGGATTGTACCAAGAGACCCAGTACTTC. Translated, it gives CASSVEGLYQETQYF. The full variable domain, with the rest looked up from reference TRBV9 and TRBJ2-5, is DSGVTQTPKHLITATGQRVTLRCSPRSGDLSVYWYQQSLDQGLQFLIQYYNGEERAKGNILERFSAQQFPDLHSELNLSSLELGDSALYFCASSVEGLYQETQYFGPGTRLLVL.

The chain combines TRBV29-1 with TRBJ1-3, with TRBD1 matching 7 bases. The CDR3 totals 13 residues. Germline V gene lookup returns CDR1 SQVTM and CDR2 ANQGSEA. The trim removed 7 bases at V and 4 bases at J, leaving 7 bases unmatched. CDR3 nucleotides: TGCAGCGGCCGACAGGGCGCCGGAAACACCATATATTTT. Its translation: CSGRQGAGNTIYF.

V usage is TRBV10-1 and J usage is TRBJ2-3; D is uncertain. CDR3 length: 14 amino acids. Trimming shortened V by 0 bases and J by 6 bases, and 10 bases separated the two germline ends. Germline CDR1 WNHNN, CDR2 SYGVQD (reference sequence). The CDR3 reads CASSESSRRDTQYF. In DNA, the CDR3 is TGCGCCAGCAGTGAGTCTTCCCGAAGGGATACGCAGTATTTT.

The chain links TRBV29-1 to TRBJ2-7; tentatively, D is TRBD1 or TRBD2 (6 bases each). The CDR3 is 13 residues long. The germline V and J ends were trimmed by 7 bases and 0 bases, with 13 bases remaining between them. Per the germline V gene, CDR1 is SQVTM and CDR2 is ANQGSEA. The CDR3, as DNA: TGCAGCGCCTCCCGGGGGCCCTCCTACGAGCAGTACTTC. It yields the protein CSASRGPSYEQYF.

The genes are TRBV5-1 and TRBJ2-3; TRBD2 matches 9 bases. The CDR3 has 15 residues. The V and J ends lost 0 bases and 2 bases, in that order; junction bases with no gene match: 1. Germline V gives CDR1 SGHRS, CDR2 YFSETQ. For the CDR3, the DNA is TGCGCCAGCAGCTTGGTAGCGGGAGTCACAGATACGCAGTATTTT. This encodes CASSLVAGVTDTQYF.

The chain links TRBV7-8 to TRBJ1-2; 7 positions match TRBD1. V shed 4 bases, J shed 8 bases, and the junction held 16 bases outside the gene matches. The germline V gene encodes CDR1 SGHVS and CDR2 FQNEAQ. The CDR3 extends over 16 amino acids. The CDR3 is CASSSTRDSVKGGYTF. The CDR3 DNA sequence: TGTGCCAGCAGCTCCACAAGGGACAGTGTAAAAGGAGGCTACACCTTC.

V usage is TRBV6-5 and J usage is TRBJ2-7; TRBD1 agrees at 9 bases. After removal of 4 bases from V and 3 bases from J, the junction contained 4 bases not matched to a gene. Germline lookup yields CDR1 MNHEY and CDR2 SVGAGI. This CDR3 is 14 amino acids long. The CDR3 sequence: CASSSGTGFYEQYF. Written as DNA, the CDR3 is TGTGCCAGCAGTTCCGGGACAGGGTTCTACGAGCAGTACTTC.

V usage is TRBV27 and J usage is TRBJ1-2, with D perhaps TRBD1 (5 bases). Trimming removed 0 bases at V and 4 bases at J, with 9 bases between. Germline values: CDR1 MNHEY, CDR2 SMNVEV (reference sequence). The CDR3 is 14 residues long. The CDR3 loop reads CASSLSQGSYGYTF. The CDR3 bases are TGTGCCAGCAGTTTATCGCAGGGTAGCTATGGCTACACCTTC.

The rearrangement links TRBV2 to TRBJ2-5; no clear D. The V gene's germline CDR1 is SNHLY and CDR2 FYNNEI. The CDR3 totals 10 residues. V gave up 4 bases and J gave up 4 bases, with 1 base separating them. CDR3 nucleotides: TGTGCCAGCAGTGGAGAGACCCAGTACTTC. It encodes CASSGETQYF.

The table lists this clone with a count of one. The chain combines TRBV19 with TRBJ1-5; D may be TRBD1 (5 bases). Germline V CDR1 and CDR2: LNHDA, SQIVND (reference sequence). The CDR3 is 15 amino acids. With 1 base removed from V and 3 bases from J, the gap between germline ends came to 10 bases. The CDR3 DNA reads as TGTGCCAGTAGTATAGCTGGCAGGGACAATCAGCCCCAGCATTTT. It encodes CASSIAGRDNQPQHF. The whole variable domain, filled in from reference TRBV19 and TRBJ1-5, reads DGGITQSPKYLFRKEGQNVTLSCEQNLNHDAMYWYRQDPGQGLRLIYYSQIVNDFQKGDIAEGYSVSREKKESFPLTVTSAQKNPTAFYLCASSIAGRDNQPQHFGDGTRLSIL.

The rearrangement uses TRBV28 and TRBJ1-5, with D perhaps matching TRBD1 (5 bases). Germline assignment: CDR1 MDHEN and CDR2 SYDVKM. The CDR3 has 14 amino acids. The V gene lost 2 bases and the J gene lost 4 bases, with 9 bases spanning the gap. The CDR3: CASSLSWGNQPQHF. The CDR3 DNA reads as TGTGCCAGCAGTTTAAGCTGGGGGAATCAGCCCCAGCATTTT. Full variable domain (outside the CDR3, taken from reference TRBV28 and TRBJ1-5): DVKVTQSSRYLVKRTGEKVFLECVQDMDHENMFWYRQDPGLGLRLIYFSYDVKMKEKGDIPEGYSVSREKKERFSLILESASTNQTSMYLCASSLSWGNQPQHFGDGTRLSIL.

The rearrangement links TRBV6-6 to TRBJ2-5, with D possibly matching TRBD1 (5 bases). Between the trimmed V and J ends, which lost 6 bases and 9 bases, there was a span of 11 bases. Per germline, CDR1 MNHNY and CDR2 SVGAGI (reference sequence). The CDR3 is 11 amino acids. The CDR3 nucleotides are TGTGCCAGCAGAGAGAAGGGGCCCCAGTACTTC. Translating gives CASREKGPQYF.

The rearrangement links TRBV11-3 to TRBJ2-3; the match to TRBD2 covers 11 bases. V was pared by 1 base and J by 5 bases, with 5 bases of the junction left unmatched. The V gene's germline CDR1 is SGHNT and CDR2 YENEEA. This CDR3 is 16 amino acids long. CDR3: CASSLGGLAAGDTQYF. Written as DNA, the CDR3 is TGTGCCAGCAGCTTAGGGGGACTAGCGGCAGGAGATACGCAGTATTTT.

J is TRBJ2-7 and V is TRBV11-2, with 11 bases matching TRBD2. This CDR3 has 19 residues. Germline CDR1 reads SGHAT; CDR2 reads FQNNGV. The V gene end was trimmed by 3 bases and the J gene end by 5 bases; junction bases not matched to a gene: 18. The CDR3, as DNA: TGTGCCAGCAGCTTTAGAGGGAAGAGGCCTAGCGGGAGGCCCAACGAGCAGTACTTC. Protein sequence: CASSFRGKRPSGRPNEQYF.

The chain links TRBV30 to TRBJ2-3, with D possibly matching TRBD2 (6 bases). Germline V CDR1 and CDR2: GTSNPN, SVGIG (reference sequence). V was pared by 2 bases and J by 2 bases, with 17 bases between. CDR3 length: 16 amino acids. Here the CDR3 reads CAWSRLRERFTDTQYF. Here the CDR3 DNA reads TGTGCCTGGAGTCGGTTACGGGAGAGGTTCACAGATACGCAGTATTTT.

In its sample, this clone is medium-sized. J is TRBJ1-5 and V is TRBV15; 7 nucleotides line up with TRBD1. The germline CDR1 and CDR2 sequences are LNHNV and YYDKDF (reference sequence). V was pared by 0 bases and J by 5 bases, with 4 bases of the junction left unmatched. The CDR3 is 15 amino acids. CDR3 nucleotide sequence: TGTGCCACCAGCAGAGATCGGACAGGCTATCAGCCCCAGCATTTT. Translating it yields CATSRDRTGYQPQHF.

Only one count was recorded for this clone. The genes are TRBV10-2 and TRBJ2-6; no firm D call. In germline, CDR1 is WSHSY, CDR2 SAAADI. Between the trimmed V and J ends, which lost 5 bases and 1 base, there was a span of 6 bases. There are 14 residues in the CDR3. Here the CDR3 reads CASSTESGANVLTF. The CDR3 coding sequence is TGCGCCAGCAGTACAGAATCTGGGGCCAACGTCCTGACTTTC.

This chain joins TRBV9 and TRBJ2-1; 9 positions match TRBD2. J gave up 6 bases and V 3 bases, and 10 bases lay outside the gene matches. The germline gives CDR1 SGDLS, CDR2 YYNGEE. This CDR3 has 16 amino acids. The CDR3 spells CASSGRTGGRANEQFF. CDR3 sequence (DNA): TGTGCCAGCAGCGGGCGCACCGGCGGGAGGGCCAATGAGCAGTTCTTC.